These 24 T cell receptor beta chains were sequenced from one sample in a study of blood T cell repertoires in COVID-19. This table comes from immunoSEQ multiplex PCR, and its TCRdb copy is limited to in-frame clones, with some not included. The sample holds under 250,000 clones; approximately 82% are singletons and the top ten take around 7.9%. The sample was peripheral blood. These receptor sequences come from a man aged 35 to 55 with active or convalescent COVID-19.

V gene TRBV20-1 combines with J gene TRBJ2-3; 10 positions match TRBD2. Trimming removed 3 bases from V and 0 bases from J; junction bases left unmatched: 12. The CDR3 is 18 residues long. CDR1 and CDR2 (germline): DFQATT, SNEGSKA (reference sequence). The CDR3 DNA reads as TGCAGTGCTAGTAGGCTAGCGGGGGCAACAACTAGCACAGATACGCAGTATTTT. This translates into CSASRLAGATTSTDTQYF.

The chain carries TRBV6-5 and TRBJ2-7; possibly TRBD2 for D (5 bases). The germline V gene encodes CDR1 MNHEY and CDR2 SVGAGI. V was shortened by 7 bases and J by 6 bases, with 13 bases between the two germline ends. The CDR3 consists of 12 residues. In DNA form, the CDR3 reads TGTGCCAGCACCACCCCGGGGTCCGAGCAGTACTTC. Amino acid sequence: CASTTPGSEQYF.

This chain uses TRBV24-1 with TRBJ2-1, with 8 nucleotides matching TRBD1. Germline CDR1 and CDR2: KGHDR and SFDVKD. The CDR3 is 15 residues long. V lost 4 bases to trimming and J lost 4 bases; unmatched junction nucleotides: 5. The CDR3 loop is CATSDSTGVYNEQFF. The DNA of the CDR3 is TGTGCCACCAGTGACTCGACAGGGGTATACAATGAGCAGTTCTTC.

The chain is built from TRBV6-5 and TRBJ1-1; tentative D call: TRBD1 (6 bases). V lost 0 bases to trimming and J lost 4 bases, with 9 bases between them. Germline V gene data show CDR1 as MNHEY and CDR2 as SVGAGI. This CDR3 has 14 residues. In DNA, the CDR3 is TGTGCCAGCAGTTACTCCGTACAGGGCACTGAAGCTTTCTTT. Amino acids: CASSYSVQGTEAFF.

This clone was detected once. The gene calls are TRBV19 and TRBJ2-1; 9 bases are shared with TRBD1. The CDR3 is 12 amino acids. The V gene's germline CDR1 is LNHDA and CDR2 SQIVND (reference sequence). Trimming took 3 bases from V and 12 from J; bases not matched to a gene: 3. The CDR3 bases are TGTGCCAGTAGTATTCAGGGACAGGGGCAGTTCTTC. It is translated as CASSIQGQGQFF.

The chain uses TRBV6-5 and TRBJ2-7; no clear D gene. Per the germline V gene, CDR1 is MNHEY and CDR2 is SVGAGI. The CDR3 sequence is 13 residues long. Trimming took 2 bases from V and 5 from J, leaving 10 bases between them. CDR3 DNA: TGTGCCAGCAGTTACCATCCGAGCGACGAGCAGTACTTC. It translates to CASSYHPSDEQYF.

This chain joins TRBV5-1 and TRBJ2-1; the match to TRBD2 covers 9 bases. V trimming: 0 bases; J trimming: 6 bases; junction bases outside the gene matches: 7. This CDR3 is built from 16 residues. From germline, CDR1 is SGHRS and CDR2 YFSETQ. In DNA, the CDR3 is TGCGCCAGCAGCTTGGCCGCGGGAGGGCTGGCCAATGAGCAGTTCTTC. It codes for CASSLAAGGLANEQFF.

J is TRBJ2-3 and V is TRBV4-3; 10 bases are a match to TRBD2. V shed 4 bases and J 5 bases; nucleotides not matched to a gene: 9. Germline V CDR1 and CDR2: LGHNA, YSLEER. The CDR3 length is 16 residues. CDR3 nucleotides: TGCGCCAGCAGCCGGGATAGCGGGGGGTACAGAGATACGCAGTATTTT. Protein product: CASSRDSGGYRDTQYF.

This chain joins TRBV2 and TRBJ2-1; 9 bases agree with TRBD2. Germline CDR1 reads SNHLY; CDR2 reads FYNNEI. J was trimmed by 10 bases and V by 5 bases; bases with no gene match: 12. The CDR3 is made up of 15 amino acids. CDR3 loop: CASSTTSGSVGEQFF. For the CDR3, the DNA is TGTGCCAGCAGTACTACTAGCGGGTCGGTAGGGGAGCAGTTCTTC.

The rearrangement uses TRBV27 and TRBJ1-4; 7 bases fit TRBD1. The junction had 2 bases not matched to a gene; V was cut back by 5 bases and J by 5 bases. CDR1 is MNHEY, CDR2 SMNVEV, per germline (reference sequence). The CDR3 has 13 residues. This chain's CDR3 is CASSPRGNEKLFF. The DNA of the CDR3 is TGTGCCAGCAGTCCCAGGGGGAATGAAAAACTGTTTTTT.

This clone has only one observation. V gene TRBV6-5 combines with J gene TRBJ2-1; possibly TRBD1 for D (6 bases). CDR3 size: 15 residues. Looked up from germline, CDR1 is MNHEY and CDR2 is SVGAGI. Trimming shortened V by 6 bases and J by 6 bases, and 18 bases separated the two germline ends. CDR3 in amino acids: CASRPQGTAANEQFF. The CDR3, as DNA: TGTGCCAGCAGACCCCAGGGGACCGCCGCCAATGAGCAGTTCTTC.

This chain joins TRBV7-3 and TRBJ2-7; 8 nucleotides line up with TRBD2. Per germline, CDR1 SGHTA and CDR2 FQGTGA. The V and J ends lost 5 bases and 7 bases, in that order; junction bases with no gene match: 13. The CDR3 is 15 residues long. CDR3 region: CASSPSGGDLMEQYF. The CDR3 DNA reads as TGTGCCAGCAGCCCTTCGGGGGGGGACCTCATGGAGCAGTACTTC.

V and J are TRBV7-2 and TRBJ1-2, with TRBD1 matching 10 bases. V trimming: 5 bases; J trimming: 4 bases; junction bases outside the gene matches: 1. The CDR3 runs to 13 residues. Germline CDR1 is SGHTA and CDR2 is FQGNSA. CDR3: CASSGQGGYGYTF. Written as DNA, the CDR3 is TGTGCCAGCAGCGGACAGGGGGGCTATGGCTACACCTTC.

There are a few counts of this clone. The chain links TRBV27 to TRBJ2-3; tentative D call: TRBD2 (7 bases). The CDR3 runs to 17 residues. The ends were cut back, 5 bases at V and 2 bases at J, with 20 bases in the middle. From germline, CDR1 is MNHEY and CDR2 SMNVEV (reference sequence). The CDR3 protein is CASSPSGAGAITDTQYF. In DNA, the CDR3 is TGTGCCAGCAGTCCCTCGGGGGCGGGGGCTATCACAGATACGCAGTATTTT.

The genes are TRBV19 and TRBJ1-4; 8 nucleotides match TRBD1. Germline V lookup: CDR1 LNHDA, CDR2 SQIVND (reference sequence). This CDR3 spans 15 amino acids. Trimming removed 9 bases from V and 5 bases from J; junction bases left unmatched: 11. The CDR3 here is CASRDRKRNNEKLFF. The CDR3 coding sequence is TGTGCCAGCCGGGACAGGAAAAGAAACAATGAAAAACTGTTTTTT.

V gene TRBV12-3 or TRBV12-4 combines with J gene TRBJ1-2; 8 bases fit TRBD1. Germline trimming cut 7 bases from V and 7 bases from J; bases unmatched to any gene: 8. CDR3 length: 13 residues. DNA of the CDR3: TGTGCCAGCACTCCAGGGGGCGCCTTTGGCTACACCTTC. Translating gives CASTPGGAFGYTF.

This clone occurred once. This rearrangement joins TRBV27 to TRBJ1-2, with 9 bases fitting TRBD1. This CDR3 contains 14 residues. Germline V gene sequence: CDR1 MNHEY, CDR2 SMNVEV (reference sequence). The ends lost 4 bases at V and 7 bases at J; junction bases unmatched: 7. The CDR3 protein is CASSSRQGVGGYTF. CDR3 in DNA: TGTGCCAGCAGTTCCAGACAGGGGGTCGGTGGCTACACCTTC.

The chain employs TRBV3-1 (or the pseudogene TRBV3-2) and TRBJ2-3; a weak D match, TRBD1 (7 bases). V was pared by 0 bases and J by 7 bases, with 20 bases between. The germline V gene has CDR1 LGHDT and CDR2 YNNKEL (reference sequence). The CDR3 is made up of 17 amino acids. DNA for the CDR3: TGTGCCAGCAGCCAAGATCCAGCAGGGGGGACACAACATACGCAGTATTTT. Translation: CASSQDPAGGTQHTQYF.

The chain is built from TRBV19 and TRBJ2-3; 8 bases map to TRBD2. V trimming: 7 bases; J trimming: 2 bases; junction bases outside the gene matches: 14. This CDR3 contains 17 residues. CDR1 and CDR2 (germline): LNHDA, SQIVND (reference sequence). In DNA, the CDR3 is TGTGCCAGTACCCGAGGCGGGGTAGCGGGGTTCACAGATACGCAGTATTTT. This encodes CASTRGGVAGFTDTQYF.

The chain couples TRBV28 to TRBJ2-7; 9 nucleotides line up with TRBD2. In germline, CDR1 is MDHEN, CDR2 SYDVKM. The CDR3 is made up of 14 amino acids. V lost 3 bases, J lost 3 bases, and 3 bases stayed unmatched. CDR3 protein: CASSFSGGHYEQYF. The CDR3 DNA sequence: TGTGCCAGCAGTTTTAGCGGGGGTCACTACGAGCAGTACTTC.

This sequence joins TRBV5-8 and TRBJ2-1; 7 nucleotides align to TRBD2. Germline CDR1 is SGHTS and CDR2 is YDEGEE. V trimming: 2 bases; J trimming: 7 bases; junction bases outside the gene matches: 3. This CDR3 is built from 13 residues. The CDR3 DNA sequence: TGTGCCAGCAGCTTACTAGCGTGGAATGAGCAGTTCTTC. Its protein product is CASSLLAWNEQFF.

The chain combines TRBV19 with TRBJ2-6, with 7 nucleotides matching TRBD1. This CDR3 region has 16 residues. Trimming at V came to 6 bases and at J to 0 bases, leaving 5 bases not matched to a gene. CDR1 is LNHDA, CDR2 SQIVND, per germline (reference sequence). The CDR3 DNA reads as TGTGCCAGTAGGATACAGGGGATCTCTGGGGCCAACGTCCTGACTTTC. Amino acid sequence: CASRIQGISGANVLTF.

This chain uses TRBV7-3 with TRBJ2-5, with a tentative D call TRBD1 (6 bases). The CDR3 is made up of 16 amino acids. V was clipped by 5 bases and J by 2 bases, with 18 bases between them. CDR1 and CDR2 (germline): SGHTA, FQGTGA. This CDR3 is CASSPGSRGGQETQYF. DNA for the CDR3: TGTGCCAGCAGCCCCGGTAGCAGGGGTGGGCAAGAGACCCAGTACTTC.

J is TRBJ2-3 and V is TRBV24-1; possible D gene TRBD1, 7 bases. CDR1 is KGHDR and CDR2 is SFDVKD in the germline V gene. This CDR3 spans 15 amino acids. The V gene lost 8 bases and the J gene lost 6 bases, with 20 bases spanning the gap. CDR3 in DNA: TGTGCCACCATGGACGACAGGGCCCGGGGGGATACGCAGTATTTT. Protein: CATMDDRARGDTQYF.